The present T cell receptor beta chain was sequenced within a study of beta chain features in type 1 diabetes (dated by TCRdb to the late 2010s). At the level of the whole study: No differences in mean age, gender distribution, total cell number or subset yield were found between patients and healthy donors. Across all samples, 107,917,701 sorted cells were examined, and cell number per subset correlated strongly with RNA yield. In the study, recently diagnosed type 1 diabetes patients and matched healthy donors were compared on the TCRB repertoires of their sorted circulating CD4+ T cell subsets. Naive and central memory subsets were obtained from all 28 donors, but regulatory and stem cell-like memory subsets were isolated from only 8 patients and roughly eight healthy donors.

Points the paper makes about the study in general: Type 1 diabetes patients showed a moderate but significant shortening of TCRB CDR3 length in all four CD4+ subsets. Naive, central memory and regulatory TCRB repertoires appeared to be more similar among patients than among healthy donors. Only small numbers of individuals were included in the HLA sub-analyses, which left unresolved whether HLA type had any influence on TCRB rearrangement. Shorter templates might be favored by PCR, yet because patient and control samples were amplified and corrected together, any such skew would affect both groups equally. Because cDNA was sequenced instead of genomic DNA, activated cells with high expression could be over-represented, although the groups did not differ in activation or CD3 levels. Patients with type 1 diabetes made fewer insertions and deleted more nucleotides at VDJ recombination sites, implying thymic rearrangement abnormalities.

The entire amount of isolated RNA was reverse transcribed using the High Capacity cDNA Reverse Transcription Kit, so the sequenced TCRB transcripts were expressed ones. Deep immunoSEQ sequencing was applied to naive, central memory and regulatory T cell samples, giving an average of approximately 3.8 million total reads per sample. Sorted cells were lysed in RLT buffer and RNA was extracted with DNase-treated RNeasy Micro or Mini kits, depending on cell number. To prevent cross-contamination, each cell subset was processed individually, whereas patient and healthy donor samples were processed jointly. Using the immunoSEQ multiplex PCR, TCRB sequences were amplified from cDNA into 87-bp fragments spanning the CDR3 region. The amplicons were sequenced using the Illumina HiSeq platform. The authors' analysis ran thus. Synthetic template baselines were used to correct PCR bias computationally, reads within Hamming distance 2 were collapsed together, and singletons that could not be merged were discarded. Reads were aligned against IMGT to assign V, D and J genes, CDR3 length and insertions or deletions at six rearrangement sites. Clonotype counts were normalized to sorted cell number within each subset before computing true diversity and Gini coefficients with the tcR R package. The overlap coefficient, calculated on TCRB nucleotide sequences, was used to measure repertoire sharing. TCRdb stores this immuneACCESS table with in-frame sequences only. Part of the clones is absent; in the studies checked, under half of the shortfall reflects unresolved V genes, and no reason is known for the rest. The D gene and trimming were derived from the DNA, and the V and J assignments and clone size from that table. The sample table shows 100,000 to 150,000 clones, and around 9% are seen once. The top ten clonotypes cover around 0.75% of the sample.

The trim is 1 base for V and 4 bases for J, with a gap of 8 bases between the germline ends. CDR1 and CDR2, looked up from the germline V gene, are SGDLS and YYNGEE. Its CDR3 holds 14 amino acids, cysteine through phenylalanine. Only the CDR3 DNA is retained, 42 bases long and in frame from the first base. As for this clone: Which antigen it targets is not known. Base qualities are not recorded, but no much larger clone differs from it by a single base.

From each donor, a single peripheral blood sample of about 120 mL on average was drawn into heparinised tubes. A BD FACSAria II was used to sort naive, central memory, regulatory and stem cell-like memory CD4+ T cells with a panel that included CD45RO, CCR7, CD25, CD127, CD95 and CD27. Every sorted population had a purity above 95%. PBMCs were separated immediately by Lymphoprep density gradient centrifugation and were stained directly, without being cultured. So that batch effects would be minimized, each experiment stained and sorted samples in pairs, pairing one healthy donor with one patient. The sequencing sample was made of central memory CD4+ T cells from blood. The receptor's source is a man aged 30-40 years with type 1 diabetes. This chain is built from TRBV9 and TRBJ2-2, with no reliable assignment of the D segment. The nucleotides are TGTGCCAGCAGCGTACGGTCTGCCACCGGGGAGCTGTTTTTT. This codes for CASSVRSATGELFF. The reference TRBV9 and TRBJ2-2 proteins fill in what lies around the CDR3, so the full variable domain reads DSGVTQTPKHLITATGQRVTLRCSPRSGDLSVYWYQQSLDQGLQFLIQYYNGEERAKGNILERFSAQQFPDLHSELNLSSLELGDSALYFCASSVRSATGELFFGEGSRLTVL.